This TCR beta chain is drawn from a study of blood T cell repertoires in COVID-19 (dated by TCRdb to the early 2020s). Some background on the complete study: Samples covering the acute and convalescent phases of COVID-19 were provided by collaborators in the United States, Italy and Spain. Sample metadata almost always included a de-identified subject ID, COVID-19 status, age in years and sex. The prospective study material was composed of cDNA or gDNA derived from T cells, B-cell-depleted T cells, or PBMCs. Subjects who had been exposed to COVID-19, were actively infected with it, or had recovered from it provided the deeply sampled blood TCRbeta repertoires that made up the dataset. Where HLA class I and class II types were available, the types were taken from metadata supplied by the sample provider, not from assay-based typing. Samples came from the ongoing ImmuneRACE study (first 160 participants) plus 1,254 subjects from 6 global collaborators. A freely available public database, intended as a resource for researchers studying the immune response to SARS-CoV-2, is where the repertoires were released.

Broad study findings and their caveats: Clinical and demographic metadata were provided uncurated, with the amount varying by source and participant.

Each collaborating institution followed its own protocols to collect whole blood in K2EDTA tubes. For TCRbeta analysis, collaborators shipped samples as frozen whole blood, isolated PBMCs, or DNA extracted from either of those sample types. TCRbeta CDR3 regions were amplified from genomic DNA by means of the immunoSEQ Assay, a bias-controlled multiplex PCR. The paper's processing steps were these. Within the assay, amplification of reference gene primers was used to estimate how many nucleated cells each sample contained. To quantify the absolute abundance of each unique TCRbeta CDR3 rearrangement, sequence reads were collapsed and filtered. Productive Simpson clonality was computed per sample as the square root of Simpson's diversity index over productive rearrangements. TCRdb mirrors the immuneACCESS table, restricted to in-frame sequences. Some clones are absent from its copies; in checked studies, under half trace to an unresolved V gene, and the reason for the others is unknown. V and J calls and clone size follow that table, whereas D and trimming were derived from the DNA. Present in this sample are about 120,000 clones, around nine tenths of which were seen just once. The ten largest make up less than 2.5% of the sample.

Trimming costs V 4 bases and J 7 bases, and their ends lie 16 bases apart. CDR1 and CDR2 are read off the germline V gene (reference sequence) as GTSNPN and SVGIG. The CDR3 contains 13 residues, cysteine and phenylalanine counted. Solely the CDR3 DNA is kept, with 39 bases framed from the first base. This clone appeared a few times. Its antigen is unknown. Within one base of it there is no much larger clone, and no base qualities were kept. The chain is made from TRBV30 and TRBJ1-2, with the D gene uncertain. The sequence was obtained from a woman in her fifties or sixties with acute or convalescent COVID-19. Sequenced: peripheral blood. The CDR3 reads CAWNRREGGGYTF. The DNA sequence is TGTGCCTGGAATCGGAGGGAGGGTGGTGGCTACACCTTC.